This record looks at one T cell receptor (beta chain) sequence and its context. The sample comes from a study of blood T cell repertoires in COVID-19. Study-level background: Samples representing acute and convalescent COVID-19 were sourced from the United States, Italy and Spain. In each case, the material was cDNA or gDNA derived from T cells, B-cell-depleted T cells, or PBMCs.

Per the authors' pipeline: Reference gene primer amplification gave nucleated cell count estimates. Assay used: immunoSEQ multiplex PCR; TCRdb lists only in-frame clones, some missing. The V and J calls and clone size are taken from that table; D and trimming were inferred from the DNA. Among approximately 150,000 clones listed, approximately 79% were seen once. The germline gives CDR1 SGHTA, CDR2 FQGNSA. There are 17 residues in the CDR3. V was shortened by 2 bases and J by 1 base, with 17 bases between the two germline ends. The receptor was derived from a man in his fifties or sixties with active or convalescent COVID-19. The rearrangement joins TRBV7-2 to TRBJ1-2; tentatively, D is TRBD1 (6 bases). Material: peripheral blood. This CDR3 reads CASSLLGGQNFNYGYTF. The CDR3 nucleotides read TGTGCCAGCAGCTTACTAGGTGGACAGAACTTTAACTATGGCTACACCTTC.